Below are 13 T cell receptor beta chains sequenced from a single sample in a study of beta chain features in type 1 diabetes. Sequencing targeted expressed TCRB transcripts, as all isolated RNA had been reverse transcribed. The method was immunoSEQ multiplex PCR; TCRdb's version includes in-frame clones alone and lacks a portion of them. Of 300,000 to 400,000 clones listed, roughly 8% are singletons. Source material: central memory CD4+ T cells from blood. The receptor source for this set is a young woman in good health.

This clone was seen a handful of times. The CDR3 nucleotides read TGTGCCAGCAGTTTAATACCGGGCCTCAATCCGAATTACAATGAGCAGTTCTTC. Amino acid sequence: CASSLIPGLNPNYNEQFF. The chain is built from TRBV28 and TRBJ2-1; D not resolved. CDR1 and CDR2 (germline): MDHEN, SYDVKM. Trimming cost V 2 bases and J 4 bases, with 21 bases left between them. The CDR3 sequence is 18 residues long. The full variable domain, rest sourced from reference TRBV28 and TRBJ2-1, is DVKVTQSSRYLVKRTGEKVFLECVQDMDHENMFWYRQDPGLGLRLIYFSYDVKMKEKGDIPEGYSVSREKKERFSLILESASTNQTSMYLCASSLIPGLNPNYNEQFFGPGTRLTVL.

The V gene is TRBV6-5, the J gene TRBJ1-5; D possibly corresponds to TRBD1 (5 bases). Trimming removed 8 bases from V and 5 bases from J, with 16 bases in between. The CDR3 is made up of 14 amino acids. CDR1 is MNHEY and CDR2 is SVGAGI in the germline V gene. This CDR3 reads CASALLGGDQPQHF. Written as DNA, the CDR3 is TGTGCCAGCGCTTTACTTGGGGGAGATCAGCCCCAGCATTTT.

This clone has only a few counts. The chain joins TRBV29-1 to TRBJ2-5; maybe TRBD1 (5 bases). The CDR3 runs to 14 residues. Deletions cut 6 bases from V and 5 bases from J, with 19 bases between. The germline gives CDR1 SQVTM, CDR2 ANQGSEA. In DNA, the CDR3 is TGCAGCGTCTATCGGTATAGGGGAAAGGAGACCCAGTACTTC. Translated, it gives CSVYRYRGKETQYF. Full variable domain (rest looked up from reference TRBV29-1 and TRBJ2-5): SAVISQKPSRDICQRGTSLTIQCQVDSQVTMMFWYRQQPGQSLTLIATANQGSEATYESGFVIDKFPISRPNLTFSTLTVSNMSPEDSSIYLCSVYRYRGKETQYFGPGTRLLVL.

Only a few counts were recorded for this clone. The chain combines TRBV5-4 with TRBJ2-5; TRBD2 agrees at 11 bases. After removal of 2 bases from V and 5 bases from J, the junction contained 5 bases not matched to a gene. The germline V gene has CDR1 SGHNT and CDR2 YYREEE (reference sequence). The CDR3 runs to 15 residues. This CDR3 reads CASSLKGTSGETQYF. Here the CDR3 DNA reads TGTGCCAGCAGCTTAAAGGGGACTAGCGGTGAGACCCAGTACTTC. The full variable domain, in which reference TRBV5-4 and TRBJ2-5 provide the parts outside the CDR3, is ETGVTQSPTHLIKTRGQQVTLRCSSQSGHNTVSWYQQALGQGPQFIFQYYREEENGRGNFPPRFSGLQFPNYSSELNVNALELDDSALYLCASSLKGTSGETQYFGPGTRLLVL.

With respect to this clone: One end of the junction varies from germline; a read error may be responsible. The chain couples TRBV7-2 to TRBJ2-1; the D gene is possibly TRBD2 (5 bases). This CDR3 has 16 amino acids. The V gene's germline CDR1 is SGHTA and CDR2 FQGNSA. CDR3 coding DNA: TGTGCCAGCAGTTTAGTCAGCGGCAGCCCGTACAATGAGCAGTTCTTC. As protein: CASSLVSGSPYNEQFF. Drawing the rest from reference TRBV7-2 and TRBJ2-1, the complete variable domain is GAGVSQSPSNKVTEKGKDVELRCDPISGHTALYWYRQSLGQGLEFLIYFQGNSAPDKSGLPSDRFSAERTGGSVSTLTIQRTQQEDSAVYLCASSLVSGSPYNEQFFGPGTRLTVL.

This sequence joins TRBV5-4 and TRBJ2-3, with D tentatively TRBD2 (6 bases). In germline, CDR1 is SGHNT, CDR2 YYREEE (reference sequence). This CDR3 spans 14 amino acids. Between the trimmed V and J ends, which lost 4 bases and 6 bases, there was a span of 15 bases. The CDR3 is CASSPGAAGDTQYF. The CDR3 DNA follows: TGTGCCAGCAGCCCTGGGGCGGCGGGGGATACGCAGTATTTT.

This clone was seen a handful of times. The chain links TRBV4-3 to TRBJ1-1, with a possible D match to TRBD1 (6 bases). V was shortened by 0 bases and J by 0 bases, with 14 bases between the two germline ends. This CDR3 has 17 residues. CDR1 is LGHNA and CDR2 is YSLEER in the germline V gene. CDR3 bases: TGCGCCAGCAGCCAAGAACTTGAACAGGGTTTGAACACTGAAGCTTTCTTT. It is translated as CASSQELEQGLNTEAFF.

The rearrangement joins TRBV4-1 to TRBJ1-4; tentatively, D is TRBD1 (6 bases). V lost 4 bases to trimming and J lost 5 bases, with 14 bases between them. In germline, CDR1 is MGHRA, CDR2 YSYEKL. This CDR3 contains 15 residues. CDR3 region: CASSRETQGNEKLFF. The DNA of the CDR3 is TGCGCCAGCAGCCGGGAGACGCAGGGGAATGAAAAACTGTTTTTT.

V gene TRBV7-2 combines with J gene TRBJ1-1; D remains ambiguous. Germline CDR1 is SGHTA and CDR2 is FQGNSA. The CDR3 covers 13 residues. V was pared by 2 bases and J by 2 bases, with 6 bases between. CDR3 bases: TGTGCCAGCAGCTTAACGTCAAACACTGAAGCTTTCTTT. Residues: CASSLTSNTEAFF.

This clone showed up just a few times. This chain connects TRBV4-3 to TRBJ2-3; TRBD2 matches 8 bases. The CDR3 totals 15 residues. Germline lookup yields CDR1 LGHNA and CDR2 YSLEER. V gave up 0 bases and J gave up 5 bases; unmatched junction bases: 4. CDR3 in DNA: TGCGCCAGCAGCCAAGATTACGGGAGGGGAGATACGCAGTATTTT. Translating it yields CASSQDYGRGDTQYF.

There are a few counts of this clone. The chain joins TRBV4-2 to TRBJ1-1; D is possibly TRBD1 (5 bases). The CDR3 sequence is 14 residues long. Germline V gene data show CDR1 as LGHNA and CDR2 as YNFKEQ. V was cut by 2 bases and J by 7 bases, with 14 bases left in between. CDR3 protein: CASSQFEGEIEAFF. DNA for the CDR3: TGTGCCAGCAGCCAATTTGAAGGGGAGATTGAAGCTTTCTTT.

This clone turned up a few times. The J gene is TRBJ2-1, the V gene TRBV11-1; the match to TRBD2 covers 11 bases. The CDR3 has 18 amino acids. Germline V gene sequence: CDR1 SGHAT, CDR2 FQDESV (reference sequence). V lost 6 bases and J lost 2; bases outside the gene matches: 12. CDR3 nucleotide sequence: TGTGCCAGCAGAACGGGACTAGCGGAGGGGAGTACCTACAATGAGCAGTTCTTC. As protein: CASRTGLAEGSTYNEQFF.

This clone was picked up many times. The identical CDR3 is also encoded by other nucleotide sequences in the sample. The chain joins TRBV18 to TRBJ2-5; 7 bases are shared with TRBD2. V lost 1 base to trimming and J lost 3 bases; unmatched junction nucleotides: 5. The CDR3 contains 15 residues. Germline V lookup: CDR1 KGHSH, CDR2 LQKENI. The CDR3 is CASSPRAGLEETQYF. CDR3 nucleotide sequence: TGTGCCAGCTCACCACGAGCGGGACTCGAAGAGACCCAGTACTTC.